This T cell receptor beta chain was obtained from a study of cytomegalovirus exposure and HLA in healthy donors. J lost 2 bases, V lost 7 bases, and 7 bases had no gene match. CDR3 size: 14 residues. Germline CDR1 MDHEN, CDR2 SYDVKM. Use of 60 Vbeta and 13 Jbeta primers characterized the PCR. Libraries were prepared by immunoSEQ multiplex PCR; TCRdb keeps only in-frame clonotypes and omits some of them. Here the sample spans roughly 56,000 clones, roughly 86% being singletons. The source material was PBMCs. The chain links TRBV28 to TRBJ1-2; TRBD1 agrees at 7 bases. This TCR was recovered from a man aged 18 to 29 in good health and CMV-seronegative. The CDR3 sequence is CASTPQTGNYGYTF. Here the CDR3 DNA reads TGTGCCAGCACACCACAGACAGGGAACTATGGCTACACCTTC.